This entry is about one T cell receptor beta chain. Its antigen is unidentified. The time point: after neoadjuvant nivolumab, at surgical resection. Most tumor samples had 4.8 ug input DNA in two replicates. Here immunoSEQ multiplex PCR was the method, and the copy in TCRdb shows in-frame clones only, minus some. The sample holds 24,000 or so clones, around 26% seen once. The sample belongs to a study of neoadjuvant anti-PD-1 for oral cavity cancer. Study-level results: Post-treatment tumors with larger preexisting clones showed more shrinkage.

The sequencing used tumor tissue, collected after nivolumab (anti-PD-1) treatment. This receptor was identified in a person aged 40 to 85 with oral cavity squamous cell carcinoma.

CDR3 bases: TGTGCCTGGGGCTACAGGGTCAAAAAACTGTTTTTT. Translating gives CAWGYRVKKLFF. The chain combines TRBV30 with TRBJ1-4, with D possibly TRBD1 on 6 matching bases. The germline V gene has CDR1 GTSNPN and CDR2 SVGIG (reference sequence). Trimming removed 5 bases at V and 9 bases at J, with 13 bases between. This CDR3 spans 12 amino acids.